The 6 T cell receptor beta chains presented below share a single source sample, sequenced in a study of beta chain features in type 1 diabetes. Study-wide results and caveats: Shortening of TCRB CDR3s, moderate but significant, appeared in all four CD4+ subsets of Type 1 diabetes patients.

Sequencing targeted expressed TCRB transcripts, as all isolated RNA had been reverse transcribed. Here immunoSEQ multiplex PCR was the method, and the copy in TCRdb shows in-frame clones only, minus some. The sample lists some 45,000 clones, roughly 70% occurring once. No antigen has been assigned to these receptors. The sequenced sample was Tregs from blood. The receptors derive from a woman aged 18-29 years with type 1 diabetes.

The rearrangement joins TRBV6-5 to TRBJ2-1; D is perhaps TRBD2 (6 bases). CDR3 size: 12 residues. Between the trimmed V and J ends, which lost 10 bases and 2 bases, there was a span of 9 bases. CDR1 and CDR2 from the germline V gene are MNHEY and SVGAGI. As DNA, the CDR3 is TGTGCCACGCGGGAAACCTACAATGAGCAGTTCTTC. It translates to CATRETYNEQFF.

The CDR3 sequence: CASSQIDGELFF. The CDR3, as DNA: TGTGCCAGCAGCCAAATAGACGGGGAGCTGTTTTTT. This chain connects TRBV4-2 to TRBJ2-2; no clear D. This CDR3 is built from 12 residues. Germline CDR1 is LGHNA and CDR2 is YNFKEQ. V dropped 2 bases and J dropped 7 bases, with 5 bases sitting between them.

CDR3 in amino acids: CSVSTGAEDTQYF. The CDR3 DNA reads as TGCAGCGTTTCCACAGGGGCCGAAGATACGCAGTATTTT. The V gene is TRBV29-1, the J gene TRBJ2-3, with 7 bases matching TRBD1. The CDR3 is 13 amino acids. Per the germline V gene, CDR1 is SQVTM and CDR2 is ANQGSEA. J gave up 5 bases and V 5 bases, and 7 bases lay outside the gene matches.

The chain recombines TRBV6-6 with TRBJ1-1; a weak D match, TRBD1 (6 bases). The germline V and J ends were trimmed by 8 bases and 1 base, with 20 bases remaining between them. From germline, CDR1 is MNHNY and CDR2 SVGAGI (reference sequence). The CDR3 spans 16 residues. Here the CDR3 DNA reads TGTGCCAGCGGAGCTCCGGGACACCAGCCGAACACTGAAGCTTTCTTT. Encoded protein: CASGAPGHQPNTEAFF.

The CDR3 sequence: CSVGAAPSSYNEQFF. The DNA of the CDR3 is TGCAGCGTTGGGGCCGCGCCCAGCTCCTACAATGAGCAGTTCTTC. The chain is built from TRBV29-1 and TRBJ2-1; D uncertain. The V gene's germline CDR1 is SQVTM and CDR2 ANQGSEA. CDR3 length equals 15 residues. Deletions cut 4 bases from V and 0 bases from J, with 13 bases between.

The chain is built from TRBV4-3 and TRBJ1-2; tentatively, D is TRBD1 (5 bases). The CDR3 sequence is 15 residues long. V was trimmed by 0 bases and J by 2 bases, leaving 10 bases between them. The V gene's germline CDR1 is LGHNA and CDR2 YSLEER. The CDR3 reads CASSQDLGGNYGYTF. CDR3 coding DNA: TGCGCCAGCAGCCAAGATCTTGGGGGGAACTATGGCTACACCTTC.